A selection of T cell receptor beta chains follows, all from one sample in a study of radiation and T cells in renal cell carcinoma. Generated by immunoSEQ multiplex PCR, the TCRdb table keeps only in-frame clones and is missing some. The table lists tens of thousands of clones, approximately 80% of them singletons. Source: blood, taken from a patient whose treatment included radiotherapy and nephrectomy. Every receptor here comes from a man between 60 and 75 years old with renal cell carcinoma. CDR3s include the opening cysteine and the closing phenylalanine or tryptophan. D genes are given only for firm matches. Where a row states a size, it is once, few, many or the class of an expanded clone; other rows omit it.

J,V,size,D,DNA,CDR3
TRBJ1-5,TRBV29-1,few,-,TGCAGCGCCTCCGGGGCGATGGATCAGCCCCAGCATTTT,CSASGAMDQPQHF
TRBJ1-2,TRBV2,-,-,TGTGCCAGCAGTGAAGCGGGCTATGGCTACACCTTC,CASSEAGYGYTF
TRBJ2-7,TRBV5-3,few,TRBD2,TGTGCCAGAAGCCCTCGTAAAGGGACTAGCGTCTACGAGCAGTACTTC,CARSPRKGTSVYEQYF
TRBJ2-2,TRBV4-3,once,-,TGCGCCAGCAGCCAAGTTCGTCAGGACCGAAACACCGGGGAGCTGTTTTTT,CASSQVRQDRNTGELFF
TRBJ2-7,TRBV6-5,-,-,TGTGCCAGCAGTTACTCCGAATCGGGCGAGCAGTACTTC,CASSYSESGEQYF
TRBJ2-1,TRBV7-2,-,-,TGTGCCAGCAGCTTATGGCGGGACCACAATGAGCAGTTCTTC,CASSLWRDHNEQFF
TRBJ1-1,TRBV6-4,few,-,TGTGCCAGCAGTACCCAATCAGGGACTGAAGCTTTCTTT,CASSTQSGTEAFF
TRBJ1-1,TRBV27,once,-,TGTGCCAGCAGTTTAAGCCAGGGTGTCACTGAAGCTTTCTTT,CASSLSQGVTEAFF
TRBJ2-2,TRBV14,-,-,TGTGCCAGCAGCCCAGCCCGAACAGGGATCGGGGCCGGGGAGCTGTTTTTT,CASSPARTGIGAGELFF
TRBJ2-1,TRBV6-1,-,TRBD2,TGTGCCAGCAGTGAATATGGCGGGAGGAAGGGGGAAGGTGAGCAGTTCTTC,CASSEYGGRKGEGEQFF
TRBJ2-5,TRBV6-5,once,TRBD1,TGTGCCAGCAGTTGGACAGGGGAGGAGACCCAGTACTTC,CASSWTGEETQYF
TRBJ2-7,TRBV5-1,-,TRBD2,TGCGCCAGCAGCTTTACTAGCGGGAACTCCTACGAGCAGTACTTC,CASSFTSGNSYEQYF
TRBJ2-4,TRBV11-2,-,-,TGTGCCAGCAGCTTACGCACCCTAGCCAAAAACATTCAGTACTTC,CASSLRTLAKNIQYF
TRBJ2-6,TRBV5-1,-,TRBD1,TGCGCCAGCAGCTTTTGGGACAGGGAATCTGGGGCCAACGTCCTGACTTTC,CASSFWDRESGANVLTF
TRBJ1-1,TRBV11-2,-,-,TGTGCCAGCAGCCTCGCGGGGGGGACGAACACTGAAGCTTTCTTT,CASSLAGGTNTEAFF
TRBJ2-1,TRBV28,once,TRBD2,TGTGCCAGCAGTCCGATCGGGACTAGCTCCTACAATGAGCAGTTCTTC,CASSPIGTSSYNEQFF
TRBJ2-2,TRBV27,-,-,TGTGCCAGCAGACTAGGGACAAACGCCGGGGAGCTGTTTTTT,CASRLGTNAGELFF
TRBJ2-1,TRBV30,few,TRBD1,TGTGCCTGGACCCTAGTACAGGGGGTCTTGGGGAATGAGCAGTTCTTC,CAWTLVQGVLGNEQFF
TRBJ2-1,TRBV5-4,-,-,TGTGCCAGCACCAAGGTTGGGGGATACAATGAGCAGTTCTTC,CASTKVGGYNEQFF
TRBJ2-3,TRBV2,many,TRBD1,TGTGCCAGCAGCGAGGACAGGGGAGATACGCAGTATTTT,CASSEDRGDTQYF
TRBJ1-1,TRBV18,-,-,TGTGCCAGCTCACCGGGCACAGGCACTGAAGCTTTCTTT,CASSPGTGTEAFF
TRBJ1-5,TRBV10-1,-,-,TGCGCCACCCAGGGCCCTAGCGGGGCCCAGCATTTT,CATQGPSGAQHF
TRBJ1-1,TRBV6-5,-,-,TGTGCCAGCAGTTACTCTCGCCAGGGGAACACTGAAGCTTTCTTT,CASSYSRQGNTEAFF
TRBJ2-2,TRBV7-6,-,-,TGTGCCAGCAGCCCCCGTATATTGGGGAGCTTAGCCGGGGAGCTGTTTTTT,CASSPRILGSLAGELFF
TRBJ2-1,TRBV2,-,-,TGTGCCAGCAGCGGGCAGATTTACAATGAGCAGTTCTTC,CASSGQIYNEQFF
TRBJ1-1,TRBV6-6,-,TRBD1,TGTGCCAGCTCCAGGGGGGACACTGAAGCTTTCTTT,CASSRGDTEAFF
TRBJ2-7,TRBV4-3,-,-,TGCGCCAGCAGCCAAGGGTCTGGATTACCCGAGCAGTACTTC,CASSQGSGLPEQYF
TRBJ1-2,TRBV18,once,-,TGTGCCAGCTCACTAACGACAGGACAAAGCAAGGGCTATGGCTACACCTTC,CASSLTTGQSKGYGYTF
TRBJ2-1,TRBV5-4,-,TRBD2,TGTGCCAGCAGCTTGGGACTAGCGGGAGTCAATGAGCAGTTCTTC,CASSLGLAGVNEQFF
TRBJ2-1,TRBV9,-,-,TGTGCCAGCAGCCCCAGGACCCTTTCTCATGAGCAGTTCTTC,CASSPRTLSHEQFF
TRBJ2-7,TRBV27,-,TRBD1,TGTGCCAGCAGTTTACGGACAGGGGTCCTATACGAGCAGTACTTC,CASSLRTGVLYEQYF
TRBJ2-5,TRBV7-2,-,TRBD2,TGTGCCAGCAGCTTACCAGCGGGAGGTCAAGAGACCCAGTACTTC,CASSLPAGGQETQYF
TRBJ2-7,TRBV7-9,-,-,TGTGCCAGCAGCTTTAGCGGTGCACCCTACGAGCAGTACTTC,CASSFSGAPYEQYF
TRBJ1-4,TRBV11-2,-,-,TGTGCCAGCGGCGGAACAGGAGCAACTAATGAAAAACTGTTTTTT,CASGGTGATNEKLFF
TRBJ1-2,TRBV27,-,-,TGTGCCAGCAGTTTTGGGCCGGCTAACTATGGCTACACCTTC,CASSFGPANYGYTF
TRBJ2-1,TRBV12-5,-,TRBD2,TGTGCTAGTGGTGCCGGGACTACAAACTACAATGAGCAGTTCTTC,CASGAGTTNYNEQFF
TRBJ2-7,TRBV18,-,TRBD2,TGTGCCAGCTCACCAAGGGTAGCGGGATCTTCCTACGAGCAGTACTTC,CASSPRVAGSSYEQYF